A selection of T cell receptor beta chains follows, all from one sample in a study of response to subunit inactivated influenza vaccine. TCRdb passed the RT-PCR reads through MiXCR, listing each CDR3 protein once. The data show about 570,000 distinct CDR3 sequences, with 11% seen just once and more than 9.5% held by the top ten. The sample was also reused in another study, on T cells expressing NK-cell markers.

This sample comprised PBMCs from blood, obtained on the day of vaccination. These receptors all stem from a man aged 45-65 years who received an inactivated influenza vaccine. The CDR3 runs from the conserved cysteine through the conserved F or W. D genes are given only for firm matches. Expanded clones get a size class; other rows say once, few or many, or leave the size out.

v_call	d_call	j_call	clone_size	cdr3_aa	cdr3_nt
TRBV7-2	NA	TRBJ2-1	few	CASSAMRYNEQFF	TGTGCCAGCAGCGCAATGAGGTACAATGAGCAGTTCTTC
TRBV4-1	TRBD2	TRBJ2-1	few	CASSQGGGRAYNEQFF	TGCGCCAGCAGCCAAGGAGGCGGGAGGGCCTACAATGAGCAGTTCTTC
TRBV7-2	TRBD1	TRBJ2-5	NA	CASSIRQGPETQYF	TGTGCCAGCAGCATACGACAGGGTCCGGAGACCCAGTACTTC
TRBV5-1	NA	TRBJ2-7	NA	CASSRGGPVVGEQYF	TGCGCCAGCAGCCGCGGAGGGCCCGTGGTGGGCGAGCAGTACTTC
TRBV29-1	NA	TRBJ2-3	many	CSVGDRSTDTQYF	TGCAGCGTTGGAGACAGGAGCACAGATACGCAGTATTTT
TRBV10-3	TRBD2	TRBJ2-3	many	CAISEWITSGRVTDTQYF	TGTGCCATCAGTGAGTGGATAACTAGCGGGAGGGTGACAGATACGCAGTATTTT
TRBV9	TRBD2	TRBJ2-1	NA	CASSEQYTSGSVKQFF	TGTGCCAGCAGCGAGCAGTATACTAGCGGGAGCGTCAAGCAGTTCTTC
TRBV18	NA	TRBJ1-1	NA	CASSPPATEAFF	TGTGCCAGCTCACCACCTGCCACTGAAGCTTTCTTT
TRBV5-1	NA	TRBJ1-1	NA	CASSLGFNTEAFF	TGCGCCAGCAGTTTAGGATTTAACACTGAAGCTTTCTTT
TRBV5-5	NA	TRBJ2-7	few	CASSPPYGSLYEQYF	TGTGCCAGCAGCCCTCCGTACGGGAGTCTGTACGAGCAGTACTTC
TRBV6-2/TRBV6-3	NA	TRBJ2-1	few	CASRGARDSYNEQFF	TGTGCCAGCAGGGGGGCTAGGGACTCCTACAATGAGCAGTTCTTC
TRBV28	NA	TRBJ2-3	few	CASSPGPTPGTQYF	TGTGCCAGCAGCCCGGGTCCGACCCCAGGTACGCAGTATTTT
TRBV20-1	NA	TRBJ2-7	NA	CSARSRDEQYF	TGCAGTGCTAGGAGTCGAGACGAGCAGTACTTC
TRBV7-2	NA	TRBJ2-5	few	CASSLIRGGPFQETQYF	TGTGCCAGCAGCTTAATAAGGGGGGGCCCGTTTCAAGAGACCCAGTACTTC
TRBV5-1	NA	TRBJ2-3	NA	CASSGGSDPADTQYF	TGCGCCAGCAGCGGGGGCTCTGATCCGGCGGATACGCAGTATTTT
TRBV7-2	TRBD1	TRBJ1-2	NA	CASSPGQGIGYTF	TGTGCCAGCAGCCCCGGACAGGGGATAGGCTACACCTTC
TRBV5-1	NA	TRBJ2-5	few	CASSAQASLQETQYF	TGCGCCAGCAGCGCGCAAGCTAGCCTCCAAGAGACCCAGTACTTC
TRBV4-1	NA	TRBJ2-7	NA	CASSQESVDSYEQYF	TGCGCCAGCAGCCAAGAATCGGTTGACTCCTACGAGCAGTACTTC
TRBV9	NA	TRBJ2-7	NA	CASAGGGGEQYF	TGTGCCAGCGCGGGCGGTGGAGGGGAGCAGTACTTC
TRBV25-1	NA	TRBJ1-6	NA	CASSEAVRNSPLHF	TGTGCCAGCAGTGAGGCAGTGCGGAATTCACCCCTCCACTTT
TRBV29-1	NA	TRBJ2-1	many	CSVDSSSYNEQFF	TGCAGCGTTGATAGCAGCTCCTACAATGAGCAGTTCTTC
TRBV10-3	TRBD2	TRBJ2-1	many	CAIKRTSGRTNEQFF	TGTGCCATCAAAAGGACTAGCGGGAGGACGAATGAGCAGTTCTTC
TRBV28	TRBD1	TRBJ1-1	NA	CASNTRQGKVFF	TGTGCCAGCAATACCCGACAGGGGAAAGTTTTCTTT
TRBV12-3/TRBV12-4	NA	TRBJ2-7	few	CASSPGTSEQYF	TGTGCCAGCAGCCCTGGGACCTCCGAGCAGTACTTC
TRBV10-3	TRBD2	TRBJ2-7	few	CAISGTSGDPTYEQYF	TGTGCCATCAGTGGAACCAGCGGGGACCCAACCTACGAGCAGTACTTC
TRBV20-1	NA	TRBJ2-4	many	CSATPPAAKNIQYF	TGCAGTGCCACCCCCCCAGCAGCCAAAAACATTCAGTACTTC
TRBV4-2	TRBD1	TRBJ2-7	NA	CASSPDRGAWEQYF	TGTGCCAGCAGTCCGGACAGGGGTGCTTGGGAGCAGTACTTC
TRBV6-2/TRBV6-3	TRBD1	TRBJ1-4	NA	CASPLPGQGERANEKLFF	TGTGCCAGCCCCCTTCCAGGACAGGGAGAACGGGCTAATGAAAAACTGTTTTTT
TRBV30	TRBD2	TRBJ2-7	few	CAWKGRGTSSYEQYF	TGTGCCTGGAAAGGGAGGGGTACTAGCTCCTACGAGCAGTACTTC
TRBV7-2	NA	TRBJ2-5	NA	CASSLTRQSQETQYF	TGTGCCAGCAGCTTAACCCGACAGAGCCAAGAGACCCAGTACTTC
TRBV5-8	TRBD1	TRBJ2-1	NA	CASSDGTGGLSYNEQFF	TGTGCCAGCAGCGACGGGACAGGGGGCCTTTCCTACAATGAGCAGTTCTTC
TRBV4-3	NA	TRBJ1-3	many	CASSQDWGYTIYF	TGCGCCAGCAGCCAAGATTGGGGATACACCATATATTTT
TRBV7-2	TRBD1	TRBJ1-2	NA	CASSSDRGVYGYTF	TGTGCCAGCAGCTCGGACAGGGGGGTCTATGGCTACACCTTC
TRBV20-1	NA	TRBJ2-5	few	CSATSSGLTGIEETQYF	TGCAGTGCTACTTCATCAGGCCTAACAGGGATTGAAGAGACCCAGTACTTC
TRBV7-9	TRBD2	TRBJ2-3	few	CASSFTGLAANTQYF	TGTGCCAGCAGCTTCACCGGGCTAGCGGCAAATACGCAGTATTTT
TRBV7-2	NA	TRBJ2-1	few	CASSFSLVNEQFF	TGTGCCAGCAGCTTTAGCTTGGTTAATGAGCAGTTCTTC
TRBV20-1	TRBD2	TRBJ2-1	few	CSAREGAGGHSYNEQFF	TGCAGTGCTAGGGAGGGAGCGGGGGGCCACTCCTACAATGAGCAGTTCTTC
TRBV10-3	TRBD2	TRBJ2-1	few	CAISESSGVWEQFF	TGTGCCATCAGTGAGTCTAGCGGGGTATGGGAGCAGTTCTTC
TRBV7-8	NA	TRBJ2-3	few	CASSFSSTDTQYF	TGTGCCAGCAGTTTTTCTAGCACAGATACGCAGTATTTT
TRBV5-1	NA	TRBJ2-2	NA	CASSLNGANTGELFF	TGCGCCAGCAGCTTGAACGGTGCGAACACCGGGGAGCTGTTTTTT
TRBV29-1	TRBD1	TRBJ1-2	NA	CSVDATGTYGYTF	TGCAGCGTTGATGCGACAGGGACCTATGGCTACACCTTC
TRBV20-1	NA	TRBJ2-3	NA	CSASGEPVGTDTQYF	TGCAGTGCTAGCGGGGAGCCGGTCGGCACAGATACGCAGTATTTT
TRBV28	TRBD2	TRBJ2-7	few	CASSFAQGLAGDTPSYEQYF	TGTGCCAGCAGTTTTGCGCAGGGACTAGCGGGAGACACCCCCTCCTACGAGCAGTACTTC
TRBV15	TRBD1	TRBJ2-7	few	CATSTDRLYEQYF	TGTGCCACCAGCACGGACAGGTTGTACGAGCAGTACTTC
TRBV5-8	NA	TRBJ2-3	few	CASSLRSGTDTQYF	TGTGCCAGCAGCTTGCGTAGCGGTACAGATACGCAGTATTTT
TRBV10-2	NA	TRBJ2-5	many	CASKGVETQYF	TGCGCCAGCAAGGGAGTGGAGACCCAGTACTTC
TRBV20-1	NA	TRBJ1-2	NA	CSGTGAYGYTF	TGCAGTGGTACAGGAGCCTATGGCTACACCTTC